These 2 T cell receptor beta chains came from one sample sequenced in a study of blood T cell repertoires in COVID-19. This table comes from immunoSEQ multiplex PCR, and its TCRdb copy is limited to in-frame clones, with some not included. The sample carries about 140,000 clones, 65% to 85% recorded once. Material for sequencing was peripheral blood. The receptors come from a woman in her fifties or sixties with acute or convalescent COVID-19.

This clone showed up just once. The chain joins TRBV9 to TRBJ2-3; 8 nucleotides agree with TRBD2. V lost 0 bases, J lost 5 bases, and 11 bases stayed unmatched. CDR1 and CDR2 (germline): SGDLS, YYNGEE. The CDR3 runs to 17 residues. Written as DNA, the CDR3 is TGTGCCAGCAGCGTAGCTAACGGGAGGGCCCCACAAGATACGCAGTATTTT. Amino acid sequence: CASSVANGRAPQDTQYF.

The V gene is TRBV9, the J gene TRBJ2-1; no clear D. V dropped 4 bases and J dropped 2 bases, with 10 bases sitting between them. The length of the CDR3 is 14 residues. The germline V gene encodes CDR1 SGDLS and CDR2 YYNGEE. This CDR3 reads CASSLQFPYNEQFF. CDR3 sequence (DNA): TGTGCCAGCAGCTTGCAGTTCCCCTACAATGAGCAGTTCTTC.